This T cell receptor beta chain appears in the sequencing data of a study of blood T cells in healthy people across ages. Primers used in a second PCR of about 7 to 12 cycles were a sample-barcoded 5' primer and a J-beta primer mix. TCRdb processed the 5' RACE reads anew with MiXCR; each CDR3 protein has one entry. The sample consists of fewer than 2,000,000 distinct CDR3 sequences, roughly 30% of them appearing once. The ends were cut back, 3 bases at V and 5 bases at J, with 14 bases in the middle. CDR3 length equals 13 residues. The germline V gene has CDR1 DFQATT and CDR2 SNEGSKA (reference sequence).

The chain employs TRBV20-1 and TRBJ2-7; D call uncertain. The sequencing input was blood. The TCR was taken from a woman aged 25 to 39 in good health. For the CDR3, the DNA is TGCAGTGCTAGTTCAGGATCAGGCCACGAGCAGTACTTC. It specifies CSASSGSGHEQYF.